These T cell receptor beta chains were read from a single sample in a study of T cells after yellow fever vaccination. Via MiXCR, TCRdb re-called the 5' RACE reads, giving one row per CDR3 protein. The sample contains 620,000 or so distinct CDR3 sequences, about a sixth of which appear only once. Source: PBMCs, taken 4 to 6 days after the first yellow fever vaccination. These receptors came from a man between 18 and 35 years old who received the YFV17D yellow fever vaccine. The conserved cysteine and the conserved F or W are not part of the CDR3 here. Fields, in order: V gene, D gene, CDR3 protein. D genes are given only for firm matches.

v_call: TRBV5-1; d_call: .; cdr3_aa: ASSLLFRGLGREAF
v_call: TRBV7-2; d_call: .; cdr3_aa: ASSFTPDTQY
v_call: TRBV4-1; d_call: TRBD1; cdr3_aa: ASSQAGGPGELF
v_call: TRBV25-1; d_call: .; cdr3_aa: ASSDPTGANYGYT
v_call: TRBV7-8; d_call: TRBD2; cdr3_aa: ASSSNGLAGTDTQY
v_call: TRBV5-1; d_call: .; cdr3_aa: ASSTRGPALHFTDTQY
v_call: TRBV12-3/TRBV12-4; d_call: .; cdr3_aa: ASSFGGLRQPQH
v_call: TRBV6-1; d_call: .; cdr3_aa: ASSEGGRETQY
v_call: TRBV10-3; d_call: .; cdr3_aa: AISKSENTEAF
v_call: TRBV5-4; d_call: TRBD1; cdr3_aa: ASSTGDRGNYGYT
v_call: TRBV20-1; d_call: TRBD1; cdr3_aa: SARGVQGGGYGYT
v_call: TRBV5-1; d_call: .; cdr3_aa: ASSSPGAGARDTQY
v_call: TRBV20-1; d_call: TRBD2; cdr3_aa: SARSGLAEYEQY
v_call: TRBV19; d_call: TRBD2; cdr3_aa: ASSPSSGSSYNEQF
v_call: TRBV6-2/TRBV6-3; d_call: .; cdr3_aa: ASSEQGDKAF
v_call: TRBV5-4; d_call: .; cdr3_aa: ASSLGGASQPQH
v_call: TRBV6-1; d_call: TRBD1; cdr3_aa: ASSPWTGNYEQY